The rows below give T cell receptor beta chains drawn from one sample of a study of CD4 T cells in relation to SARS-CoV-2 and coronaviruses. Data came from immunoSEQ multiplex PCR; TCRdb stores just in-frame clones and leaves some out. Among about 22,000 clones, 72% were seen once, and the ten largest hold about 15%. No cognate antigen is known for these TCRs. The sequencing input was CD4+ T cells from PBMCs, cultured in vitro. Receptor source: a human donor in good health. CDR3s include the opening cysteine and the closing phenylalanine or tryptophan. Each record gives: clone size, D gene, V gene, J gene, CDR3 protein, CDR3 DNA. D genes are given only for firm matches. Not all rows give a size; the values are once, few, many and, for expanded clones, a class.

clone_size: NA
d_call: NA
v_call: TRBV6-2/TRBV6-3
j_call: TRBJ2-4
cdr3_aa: CASSPGLLRRDIQYF
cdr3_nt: TGTGCCAGCAGTCCGGGACTTTTAAGGAGGGACATTCAGTACTTC

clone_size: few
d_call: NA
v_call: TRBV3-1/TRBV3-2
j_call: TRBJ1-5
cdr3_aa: CASSQVPSGHSNQPQHF
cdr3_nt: TGTGCCAGCAGCCAAGTCCCTTCAGGACATAGCAATCAGCCCCAGCATTTT

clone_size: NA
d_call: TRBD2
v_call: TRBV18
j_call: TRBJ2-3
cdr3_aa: CASSPPGTSGGNTQYF
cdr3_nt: TGTGCCAGCTCACCACCCGGGACTAGCGGGGGGAATACGCAGTATTTT

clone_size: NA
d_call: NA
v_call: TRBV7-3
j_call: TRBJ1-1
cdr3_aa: CASSPGGATEAFF
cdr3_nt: TGTGCCAGCAGCCCGGGGGGGGCCACTGAAGCTTTCTTT

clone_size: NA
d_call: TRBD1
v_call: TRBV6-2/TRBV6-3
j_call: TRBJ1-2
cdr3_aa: CASSPELGQGNYGYTF
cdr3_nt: TGTGCCAGCAGCCCTGAACTGGGACAGGGGAACTATGGCTACACCTTC

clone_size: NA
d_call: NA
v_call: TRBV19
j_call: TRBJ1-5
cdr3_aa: CASSIELPLAVPQHF
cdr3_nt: TGTGCCAGTAGTATAGAACTCCCTCTCGCCGTTCCCCAGCATTTT

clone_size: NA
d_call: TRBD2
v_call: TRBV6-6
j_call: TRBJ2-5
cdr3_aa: CASSSGLAVETQYF
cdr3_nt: TGTGCCAGCAGTTCAGGGCTAGCGGTCGAGACCCAGTACTTC

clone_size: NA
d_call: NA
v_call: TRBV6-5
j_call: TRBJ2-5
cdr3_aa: CASSPRTQYF
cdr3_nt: TGTGCCAGCAGTCCCCGGACCCAGTACTTC

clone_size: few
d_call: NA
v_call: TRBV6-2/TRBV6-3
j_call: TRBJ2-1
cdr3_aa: CASSYSLIRTSYNEQFF
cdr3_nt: TGTGCCAGCAGTTACTCCTTGATAAGGACTTCCTACAATGAGCAGTTCTTC

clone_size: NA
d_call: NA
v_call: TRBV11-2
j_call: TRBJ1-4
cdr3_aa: CASSLVSGLGEKLFF
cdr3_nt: TGTGCCAGCAGCTTAGTTTCAGGGTTAGGTGAAAAACTGTTTTTT